This T cell receptor beta chain emerged from a study of blood T cell repertoires in COVID-19 (dated by TCRdb to 2018 to 2020). As for the study more broadly: The collaborator samples originated in the United States, Italy and Spain and spanned the acute and convalescent phases of COVID-19. Where HLA class I and class II types were available, the types were taken from metadata supplied by the sample provider, not from assay-based typing. A freely available public database, intended as a resource for researchers studying the immune response to SARS-CoV-2, is where the repertoires were released. Samples were obtained from the ongoing ImmuneRACE study (first 160 participants) and from over 1,000 subjects provided by 6 global collaborators. Subjects who had been exposed to COVID-19, were actively infected with it, or had recovered from it provided the deeply sampled blood TCRbeta repertoires that made up the dataset. The material from the prospective study consisted of cDNA or gDNA derived from T cells, B-cell-depleted T cells, or PBMCs. Sample metadata almost always included a de-identified subject ID, COVID-19 status, age in years and sex. Results the study describes overall, beyond this receptor: Clinical and demographic metadata were provided uncurated, with the amount varying by source and participant.

Looking up the germline V gene yields CDR1 SGHTA and CDR2 FQGTGA. Between the V and J ends, shortened by 1 base and 6 bases respectively, the junction contains 25 bases. There are 19 amino acids in the CDR3, from cysteine to phenylalanine inclusive. The read is trimmed to its CDR3 DNA, 57 bases read in frame from base 1. A note on this clone: Its antigen is not yet known. Nothing much larger sits one base from this clone, and base qualities are not available.

One collaborating source in Seattle enrolled patients during active infection and followed them longitudinally through the course of disease. Whole blood was collected in K2EDTA tubes by collaborating institutions according to the institutions' own protocols. For TCRbeta analysis, collaborator samples were shipped as frozen whole blood, as isolated PBMCs, or as DNA extracted from either sample type. The immunoSEQ Assay, a bias-controlled multiplex PCR, was used to amplify TCRbeta CDR3 regions from genomic DNA. The authors' analysis ran thus. The number of nucleated cells in each sample was estimated from the amplification of reference gene primers within the assay. To quantify the absolute abundance of each unique TCRbeta CDR3 rearrangement, sequence reads were collapsed and filtered. Productive Simpson clonality was computed per sample as the square root of Simpson's diversity index over productive rearrangements. Here the immuneACCESS table is served through TCRdb, limited to in-frame sequences with V and J called. Missing clones are a known gap in these copies; in checked studies unresolved V genes cover under half, and the rest lacks a known reason. Clonal size and the V and J genes are those of that table, whereas D and trimming came from the DNA. This sample has about 150,000 clones in its table, and 85% to 90% of those were observed once. The ten largest clones represent around 0.63% of the sample.

The chain is encoded by TRBV7-3 joined to TRBJ2-1, with TRBD2 as a weak D call on 5 bases. This receptor was taken from a man between 60 and 75 years old with COVID-19, enrolled during active disease. Sequencing was performed on peripheral blood. The DNA reads TGTGCCAGCAGCTTAAAGGTAGCGTCATTATCCGGGGTCCTCAATGAGCAGTTCTTC. Its translation is CASSLKVASLSGVLNEQFF.